This entry lists 14 T cell receptor beta chains sequenced from one sample in a study of blood T cell repertoires in COVID-19. Data came from immunoSEQ multiplex PCR; TCRdb stores just in-frame clones and leaves some out. The data hold approximately 180,000 clones, with 80% to 95% observed a single time. The specimen was peripheral blood. All receptors derive from a man in his fifties or sixties with acute or convalescent COVID-19.

This clone occurred once. The CDR3 protein is CASSDPRGYTGELFF. The DNA for the CDR3 is TGTGCCAGCAGTGACCCCAGGGGTTACACCGGGGAGCTGTTTTTT. The rearrangement links TRBV2 to TRBJ2-2; D is possibly TRBD1 (6 bases). Germline V CDR1 and CDR2: SNHLY, FYNNEI. The CDR3 totals 15 residues. V gave up 3 bases and J gave up 3 bases, with 11 bases separating them.

The V call is TRBV20-1, the J call TRBJ1-1, with TRBD1 matching 7 bases. V was pared by 3 bases and J by 4 bases, with 5 bases of the junction left unmatched. The CDR3 sequence is 13 residues long. Germline V gives CDR1 DFQATT, CDR2 SNEGSKA (reference sequence). The CDR3 bases are TGCAGTGCTAGTAACAGGGGTGGCACTGAAGCTTTCTTT. It translates to CSASNRGGTEAFF.

The chain recombines TRBV27 with TRBJ1-1, with TRBD1 matching 8 bases. The CDR3 has 14 amino acids. The junction had 4 bases not matched to a gene; V was cut back by 3 bases and J by 4 bases. Germline V gene sequence: CDR1 MNHEY, CDR2 SMNVEV (reference sequence). The CDR3 protein is CASSFQTGATEAFF. CDR3 bases: TGTGCCAGCAGTTTTCAGACAGGGGCCACTGAAGCTTTCTTT.

The DNA of the CDR3 is TGTGCCAGCAGCTTAAGAAGTTTAGAGACTAGAAGCACAGATACGCAGTATTTT. Translation: CASSLRSLETRSTDTQYF. This chain joins TRBV11-2 and TRBJ2-3, with D perhaps matching TRBD2 (6 bases). Germline-derived CDR1 and CDR2 are SGHAT and FQNNGV. V was pared by 2 bases and J by 0 bases, with 18 bases between. CDR3 length: 18 amino acids. Drawing the rest from reference TRBV11-2 and TRBJ2-3, the complete variable domain is EAGVAQSPRYKIIEKRQSVAFWCNPISGHATLYWYQQILGQGPKLLIQFQNNGVVDDSQLPKDRFSAERLKGVDSTLKIQPAKLEDSAVYLCASSLRSLETRSTDTQYFGPGTRLTVL.

The J gene is TRBJ2-1, the V gene TRBV5-1; 8 bases line up with TRBD2. Germline assignment: CDR1 SGHRS and CDR2 YFSETQ. J gave up 10 bases and V 3 bases, and 15 bases lay outside the gene matches. CDR3 length equals 16 residues. The CDR3 protein is CASSSSGTSRPMEQFF. The CDR3 DNA follows: TGCGCCAGCAGCTCTTCCGGGACTAGTCGTCCAATGGAGCAGTTCTTC. The full variable domain, in which reference TRBV5-1 and TRBJ2-1 provide the parts outside the CDR3, is KAGVTQTPRYLIKTRGQQVTLSCSPISGHRSVSWYQQTPGQGLQFLFEYFSETQRNKGNFPGRFSGRQFSNSRSEMNVSTLELGDSALYLCASSSSGTSRPMEQFFGPGTRLTVL.

This clone was counted a single time. The gene calls are TRBV27 and TRBJ1-2; perhaps TRBD1 as D (6 bases). Germline V gene lookup returns CDR1 MNHEY and CDR2 SMNVEV (reference sequence). This CDR3 has 13 amino acids. The V and J ends lost 5 bases and 8 bases respectively, with 15 bases between them. Here the CDR3 reads CASSALTGGGYTF. The CDR3 bases are TGTGCCAGCAGTGCCCTGACAGGTGGGGGCTACACCTTC.

This rearrangement joins TRBV23-1 to TRBJ2-3, with TRBD1 matching over 7 bases. TRBV23-1 is noted as an ORF with a role that remains uncertain. This CDR3 has 16 residues. The J segment lost 0 bases and the V segment lost 2 bases, leaving 5 bases of the junction unmatched. The CDR3, as DNA: TGCGCCAGCAGTCAAAAAAGACAGGGTAGCACAGATACGCAGTATTTT. It encodes CASSQKRQGSTDTQYF.

The genes are TRBV30 and TRBJ1-1, with a weak D call TRBD1 (6 bases). CDR3 length: 14 residues. V lost 1 base and J lost 5, with 14 bases in between. Germline V gene data show CDR1 as GTSNPN and CDR2 as SVGIG (reference sequence). In DNA, the CDR3 is TGTGCCTGGAGTGGCGGGGGGCAAGGTACTGAAGCTTTCTTT. As protein: CAWSGGGQGTEAFF.

This chain uses TRBV9 with TRBJ1-5; TRBD1 matches 7 bases. V was clipped by 0 bases and J by 5 bases; unmatched bases: 2. CDR1 is SGDLS and CDR2 is YYNGEE in the germline V gene. The CDR3 contains 14 residues. CDR3 region: CASSVGQGDQPQHF. CDR3 nucleotides: TGTGCCAGCAGCGTAGGACAGGGCGATCAGCCCCAGCATTTT.

On this clone itself: In the same sample, other DNA sequences code for this CDR3. The chain links TRBV27 to TRBJ1-1; perhaps TRBD1 as D (5 bases). Trimming shortened V by 3 bases and J by 2 bases, and 7 bases separated the two germline ends. The germline V gene encodes CDR1 MNHEY and CDR2 SMNVEV (reference sequence). The CDR3 extends over 13 amino acids. CDR3 amino acids: CASSLGPNTEAFF. The CDR3 nucleotides are TGTGCCAGCAGTTTGGGGCCTAACACTGAAGCTTTCTTT.

The chain uses TRBV18 and TRBJ1-1; weak D call: TRBD1 (5 bases). The CDR3 consists of 15 residues. V lost 3 bases to trimming and J lost 7 bases, with 18 bases between them. Germline CDR1 and CDR2: KGHSH and LQKENI. The DNA of the CDR3 is TGTGCCAGCTCACCTTTTTCAGGCGTAGGGGTTGAAGCTTTCTTT. Amino acid sequence: CASSPFSGVGVEAFF.

The chain carries TRBV16 and TRBJ2-2, with D possibly TRBD2 on 5 matching bases. This CDR3 comprises 15 residues. Germline CDR1 and CDR2: KGHSY and FQNENV. Trimming shortened V by 0 bases and J by 6 bases, and 11 bases separated the two germline ends. The CDR3 DNA reads as TGTGCCAGCAGCCAATCGGGAGAGGGTGCCGGGGAGCTGTTTTTT. Protein: CASSQSGEGAGELFF.

The V call is TRBV7-3, the J call TRBJ2-1; the match to TRBD1 covers 9 bases. With V trimmed by 4 bases and J by 8 bases, 9 bases remained unmatched. Germline V gene lookup returns CDR1 SGHTA and CDR2 FQGTGA. The CDR3 runs to 15 residues. CDR3 in amino acids: CASSSQGQGFHEQFF. The CDR3 DNA follows: TGTGCCAGCAGCTCACAGGGACAGGGCTTCCATGAGCAGTTCTTC.

CDR3 in amino acids: CASSQLGLAGVLKNIQYF. The DNA of the CDR3 is TGTGCCAGCAGCCAGCTCGGACTAGCGGGGGTCTTAAAAAACATTCAGTACTTC. The chain has TRBV7-2 and TRBJ2-4; 13 bases are a match to TRBD2. After removal of 5 bases from V and 4 bases from J, the junction contained 11 bases not matched to a gene. Germline CDR1 SGHTA, CDR2 FQGNSA. The CDR3 covers 18 residues. Based on the CDR3 plus reference TRBV7-2 and TRBJ2-4, the full variable domain is GAGVSQSPSNKVTEKGKDVELRCDPISGHTALYWYRQSLGQGLEFLIYFQGNSAPDKSGLPSDRFSAERTGGSVSTLTIQRTQQEDSAVYLCASSQLGLAGVLKNIQYFGAGTRLSVL.